This T cell receptor beta chain was documented in a study of T cell responses to AZD1222 COVID-19 vaccine. Across the whole study: Some second doses came at about 4 weeks and others at about 12 weeks; these were pooled.

Method: immunoSEQ multiplex PCR; TCRdb's copy keeps in-frame clones and lacks some. The sample records approximately 120,000 clones, about 86% being singletons. Germline CDR1 and CDR2: MGHRA and YSYEKL. This CDR3 has 14 amino acids. Deletions cut 1 base from V and 3 bases from J, with 10 bases between. This chain links TRBV4-1 with TRBJ2-7; TRBD1 might be the D (6 bases). This TCR derives from an adult in good health. Sequenced here: peripheral blood, sampled on day 0 of AZD1222 vaccination. CDR3: CASSQATGYYEQYF. The CDR3 nucleotides read TGCGCCAGCAGCCAAGCAACAGGGTACTACGAGCAGTACTTC.